The 22 T cell receptor beta chains in this list originate from one sample, sequenced in a study of neurological immune-mediated disorders. TCRdb itself ran the 5' RACE reads through MiXCR, one entry per CDR3 protein. This repertoire shows around 130,000 distinct CDR3 sequences, around 3% found once; its top ten account for 1.3%. The sample taken for sequencing was PBMCs. These TCRs come from a woman aged 30 to 39 with multiple sclerosis.

This clonotype was observed many times. V and J are TRBV5-1 and TRBJ1-1; D is unclear. The length of the CDR3 is 13 residues. Trimming removed 4 bases at V and 7 bases at J, with 14 bases between. Germline CDR1 and CDR2: SGHRS and YFSETQ. The CDR3 spells CASSGIANGEAFF. The CDR3 bases are TGCGCCAGCAGCGGCATCGCAAACGGTGAAGCTTTCTTT. Complete variable domain (other parts from reference TRBV5-1 and TRBJ1-1): KAGVTQTPRYLIKTRGQQVTLSCSPISGHRSVSWYQQTPGQGLQFLFEYFSETQRNKGNFPGRFSGRQFSNSRSEMNVSTLELGDSALYLCASSGIANGEAFFGQGTRLTVV.

Ten or more counts support this clonotype. CDR3 in amino acids: CASGRGPETQYF. The CDR3 DNA sequence: TGTGCCAGCGGGCGAGGGCCAGAGACCCAGTACTTC. The chain joins TRBV12-3 or TRBV12-4 to TRBJ2-5, with D possibly matching TRBD2 (5 bases). This CDR3 spans 12 amino acids. V was pared by 8 bases and J by 4 bases, with 11 bases between.

This clonotype was seen many times. CDR3 in DNA: TGTGCCAGTAGATGGGCTAGCACAGATACGCAGTATTTT. This gives the protein CASRWASTDTQYF. The J gene is TRBJ2-3, the V gene TRBV19, with D hard to call. Looked up from germline, CDR1 is LNHDA and CDR2 is SQIVND (reference sequence). The CDR3 has 13 residues. V was cut by 6 bases and J by 0 bases, with 7 bases left in between. Combining the CDR3 with reference TRBV19 and TRBJ2-3 gives the whole variable domain DGGITQSPKYLFRKEGQNVTLSCEQNLNHDAMYWYRQDPGQGLRLIYYSQIVNDFQKGDIAEGYSVSREKKESFPLTVTSAQKNPTAFYLCASRWASTDTQYFGPGTRLTVL.

This clonotype was observed at least ten times. The rearrangement uses TRBV12-3 or TRBV12-4 and TRBJ2-1, with TRBD2 identical over 14 bases. This CDR3 has 17 amino acids. V trimming: 5 bases; J trimming: 10 bases; junction bases outside the gene matches: 13. The CDR3 DNA is TGTGCCAGCAGTCCCCATCCCGGGACTAGCGGGGGCATCGAGCAGTTCTTC. Translating it yields CASSPHPGTSGGIEQFF.

This clonotype occurred many times. The CDR3: CASSPAGNTEAFF. The CDR3 DNA follows: TGTGCCAGCAGCCCAGCAGGGAACACTGAAGCTTTCTTT. The chain is built from TRBV7-6 and TRBJ1-1, with D uncertain. From germline, CDR1 is SGHVS and CDR2 FNYEAQ. The CDR3 spans 13 residues. V lost 5 bases and J lost 1, with 8 bases in between. Combining the CDR3 with reference TRBV7-6 and TRBJ1-1 gives the whole variable domain GAGVSQSPRYKVTKRGQDVALRCDPISGHVSLYWYRQALGQGPEFLTYFNYEAQQDKSGLPNDRFSAERPEGSISTLTIQRTEQRDSAMYRCASSPAGNTEAFFGQGTRLTVV.

This clonotype was counted many times. CDR3 sequence reads: CASSHTGTGGYEQYF. The CDR3 nucleotides read TGCGCCAGCAGCCATACCGGGACAGGGGGCTACGAGCAGTACTTC. The rearrangement uses TRBV5-1 and TRBJ2-7; TRBD1 matches 11 bases. V was pared by 4 bases and J by 3 bases, with 6 bases of the junction left unmatched. CDR1 SGHRS and CDR2 YFSETQ come from the germline V gene. There are 15 residues in the CDR3.

This clonotype has ten or more counts. The CDR3 sequence is CASKERQNYGYTF. The CDR3, as DNA: TGTGCCAGCAAAGAGAGACAGAATTATGGCTACACCTTC. This sequence joins TRBV6-2 or TRBV6-3 and TRBJ1-2; TRBD1 might be the D (5 bases). Germline loops: CDR1 MNHEY, CDR2 SVGEGT. The length of the CDR3 is 13 residues. Trimming pared 7 bases from V and 5 bases from J, leaving 14 bases between.

This clonotype was picked up many times. The V gene is TRBV5-5, the J gene TRBJ2-1, with 8 bases matching TRBD2. V was pared by 3 bases and J by 5 bases, with 4 bases of the junction left unmatched. This CDR3 has 14 amino acids. Looked up from germline, CDR1 is SGHKS and CDR2 is YYEKEE (reference sequence). CDR3 residues: CASSWTGGDNEQFF. The CDR3, as DNA: TGTGCCAGCAGCTGGACGGGGGGGGACAATGAGCAGTTCTTC.

This clonotype was seen at least ten times. The rearrangement links TRBV12-3 or TRBV12-4 to TRBJ2-7; no clear D gene. CDR3 length: 12 amino acids. V was trimmed by 5 bases and J by 2 bases, leaving 7 bases between them. In DNA, the CDR3 is TGTGCCAGCAGTCCCTCGCCCTACGAGCAGTACTTC. Protein sequence: CASSPSPYEQYF.

This clonotype came up many times. The rearrangement uses TRBV5-5 and TRBJ1-1; 12 bases map to TRBD1. There are 17 residues in the CDR3. Germline V gives CDR1 SGHKS, CDR2 YYEKEE (reference sequence). Trimming cost V 5 bases and J 7 bases; bases outside gene matches: 15. The CDR3 DNA is TGTGCCAGCAGACTGCAACCCGGGACAGGGGGCTTAGTTGAAGCTTTCTTT. This gives the protein CASRLQPGTGGLVEAFF. The variable domain in full, completed from reference TRBV5-5 and TRBJ1-1, reads DAGVTQSPTHLIKTRGQQVTLRCSPISGHKSVSWYQQVLGQGPQFIFQYYEKEERGRGNFPDRFSARQFPNYSSELNVNALLLGDSALYLCASRLQPGTGGLVEAFFGQGTRLTVV.

This clonotype was recorded many times. The chain uses TRBV28 and TRBJ2-3; 9 bases agree with TRBD2. CDR1 is MDHEN, CDR2 SYDVKM, per germline. V shed 3 bases and J 3 bases; nucleotides not matched to a gene: 7. The CDR3 has 16 amino acids. The CDR3 is CASSLGSGSMTDTQYF. As DNA, the CDR3 is TGTGCCAGCAGTTTGGGTAGCGGGAGTATGACAGATACGCAGTATTTT.

This clonotype was seen ten or more times. This rearrangement joins TRBV5-6 to TRBJ1-1; D may be TRBD1 (5 bases). The CDR3 contains 14 residues. V shed 2 bases and J shed 4 bases, with 12 bases lying between them. CDR1 is SGHDT and CDR2 is YYEEEE in the germline V gene. The CDR3 sequence is CASSFLGDVTEAFF. CDR3 DNA: TGTGCCAGCAGCTTTTTAGGGGATGTCACTGAAGCTTTCTTT.

In its sample, this clonotype was seen many times. This chain connects TRBV4-3 to TRBJ2-7, with no clear D. Deletions cut 2 bases from V and 5 bases from J, with 10 bases between. Per germline, CDR1 LGHNA and CDR2 YSLEER. The CDR3 spans 13 residues. As DNA, the CDR3 is TGCGCCAGCAGCCAACGACGGACGGACGAGCAGTACTTC. The encoded protein is CASSQRRTDEQYF.

This clonotype showed up many times. The rearrangement uses TRBV5-1 and TRBJ1-1, with 8 positions matching TRBD1. Trimming cost V 3 bases and J 2 bases; bases outside gene matches: 6. CDR1 is SGHRS, CDR2 YFSETQ, per germline. The CDR3 runs to 15 residues. This CDR3 reads CASSWGGQVNTEAFF. The CDR3 DNA reads TGCGCCAGCAGCTGGGGGGGACAGGTCAACACTGAAGCTTTCTTT.

This clonotype was recorded at least ten times. The chain employs TRBV20-1 and TRBJ2-7; weak D call: TRBD1 (6 bases). The CDR3 totals 14 residues. Trimming took off 0 bases at V and 3 bases at J, with 12 bases between the two ends. Germline-derived CDR1 and CDR2 are DFQATT and SNEGSKA (reference sequence). The CDR3 region is CSARDRNRDYEQYF. CDR3 nucleotide sequence: TGCAGTGCTAGAGACAGAAACAGGGACTACGAGCAGTACTTC.

This clonotype was picked up many times. This chain uses TRBV7-8 with TRBJ2-3; D gene unclear. Germline V gene data show CDR1 as SGHVS and CDR2 as FQNEAQ. Trimming stripped 5 bases from V and 2 bases from J, with 5 bases between. This CDR3 has 12 residues. CDR3 region: CASSLDTDTQYF. As DNA, the CDR3 is TGTGCCAGCAGCCTGGACACAGATACGCAGTATTTT.

This clonotype has a count of ten or more. This sequence joins TRBV3-1 and TRBJ2-6, with D possibly matching TRBD1 (6 bases). The length of the CDR3 is 15 residues. V shed 2 bases and J shed 9 bases, with 14 bases lying between them. CDR1 is LGHDT and CDR2 is YNNKEL in the germline V gene (reference sequence). The CDR3 reads CASSQIRVGHNVLTF. The CDR3 nucleotides are TGTGCCAGCAGCCAAATTCGCGTGGGACACAACGTCCTGACTTTC.

The chain carries TRBV7-2 and TRBJ2-3; tentatively, D is TRBD1 (5 bases). The germline gives CDR1 SGHTA, CDR2 FQGNSA. The V and J ends lost 5 bases and 3 bases respectively, with 12 bases between them. This CDR3 is built from 14 residues. The CDR3 reads CASSLGVITDTQYF. The CDR3 nucleotides read TGTGCCAGCAGCCTAGGGGTCATAACAGATACGCAGTATTTT.

This clonotype was recorded at least ten times. The chain employs TRBV19 and TRBJ1-1; 8 bases fit TRBD1. The V gene's germline CDR1 is LNHDA and CDR2 SQIVND (reference sequence). The junction had 12 bases not matched to a gene; V was cut back by 7 bases and J by 11 bases. The CDR3 covers 13 residues. CDR3 coding DNA: TGTGCCAGTACCCGAGTCGACAGGGGCGGTGCTTTCTTT. Its protein is CASTRVDRGGAFF. The complete variable domain, with remaining parts taken from reference TRBV19 and TRBJ1-1, reads DGGITQSPKYLFRKEGQNVTLSCEQNLNHDAMYWYRQDPGQGLRLIYYSQIVNDFQKGDIAEGYSVSREKKESFPLTVTSAQKNPTAFYLCASTRVDRGGAFFGQGTRLTVV.

This clonotype was detected ten times or more. The chain recombines TRBV7-8 with TRBJ2-1; maybe TRBD2 (5 bases). The V gene lost 5 bases and the J gene lost 1 base, with 9 bases spanning the gap. Germline V gene lookup returns CDR1 SGHVS and CDR2 FQNEAQ. CDR3 length: 14 amino acids. The CDR3 sequence is CASSPTGSYNEQFF. CDR3 nucleotide sequence: TGTGCCAGCAGCCCTACGGGGTCCTACAATGAGCAGTTCTTC.

This chain uses TRBV20-1 with TRBJ2-3; the D gene is possibly TRBD2 (6 bases). The ends were cut back, 6 bases at V and 3 bases at J, with 19 bases in the middle. The V gene's germline CDR1 is DFQATT and CDR2 SNEGSKA (reference sequence). This CDR3 is 15 amino acids long. Here the CDR3 reads CSARLLARVTDTQYF. The DNA for the CDR3 is TGCAGTGCCAGACTCCTAGCGAGGGTTACAGATACGCAGTATTTT.

This clonotype was seen at least ten times. The chain uses TRBV4-3 and TRBJ2-1; 7 bases align to TRBD1. Germline loops: CDR1 LGHNA, CDR2 YSLEER. The CDR3 loop spans 16 amino acids. The ends lost 4 bases at V and 4 bases at J; junction bases unmatched: 10. The CDR3 loop is CASSPPLGTVYNEQFF. CDR3 DNA: TGCGCCAGCAGCCCCCCACTCGGGACAGTATACAATGAGCAGTTCTTC.